The clone carrying this T cell receptor beta chain was seen ten or more times. No antigen is known for it. V lost 6 bases and J lost 2; bases outside the gene matches: 7. The CDR3 loop spans 15 amino acids. Per the germline V gene, CDR1 is MNHEY and CDR2 is SVGAGI. This sample was taken from a study of spatial heterogeneity in lung cancer. At the level of the study: TCR transcript abundance in tumor regions was strongly correlated with the T cell module score obtained from matched bulk RNA-seq.

Study-level points and caveats: Tumor mutation count correlated with how many alpha and beta TCRs expanded intratumorally.

Time point of the sample: sample taken at primary tumor resection. TCRdb fed the 5' RACE reads into MiXCR, producing one record per CDR3 protein. The sample contains 10,000 to 15,000 distinct CDR3 sequences, around 5% of which appear only once. The chain carries TRBV6-5 and TRBJ2-7, with 10 nucleotides matching TRBD2. This receptor was identified in a male donor with early-stage non-small cell lung cancer. The source material was lung tumor tissue, sampled at surgery. The CDR3 coding sequence is TGTGCCAGCAGAGAGGTCAGCGGGGGGGCCTACGAGCAGTACTTC. Protein product: CASREVSGGAYEQYF.